The 3 T cell receptor beta chains in this list originate from one sample, sequenced in a study of chemoradiotherapy in HPV16-positive cancers. Sequencing was performed with immunoSEQ multiplex PCR; in TCRdb, only in-frame clones are kept and a portion is missing. Of several thousand clones in the sample, roughly 95% are singletons; the top ten hold roughly 3.1%. The sequenced sample was tumor tissue, obtained from a patient who underwent chemoradiotherapy. The receptors shown here come from a human donor with HPV-associated anogenital cancer.

This clone was recorded a few times. The chain joins TRBV2 to TRBJ1-1; TRBD1 agrees at 8 bases. Germline V gene data show CDR1 as SNHLY and CDR2 as FYNNEI. This CDR3 region has 17 residues. V shed 7 bases, J shed 4 bases, and the junction held 17 bases outside the gene matches. The CDR3: CASISLDRAFRGTEAFF. The CDR3 region has the DNA TGTGCCAGCATTTCATTGGACAGGGCCTTTCGCGGCACTGAAGCTTTCTTT.

The chain uses TRBV5-1 and TRBJ1-2; TRBD1 agrees at 8 bases. V gave up 0 bases and J gave up 8 bases; unmatched junction bases: 9. The CDR3 sequence is 15 residues long. Germline lookup yields CDR1 SGHRS and CDR2 YFSETQ. The CDR3 reads CASSLDSQGAWGYTF. DNA of the CDR3: TGCGCCAGCAGCTTGGATTCTCAGGGGGCATGGGGCTACACCTTC.

This chain links TRBV30 with TRBJ1-2; D possibly corresponds to TRBD1 (5 bases). Germline loops: CDR1 GTSNPN, CDR2 SVGIG (reference sequence). V was cut by 7 bases and J by 4 bases, with 16 bases left in between. CDR3 size: 13 residues. In nucleotides, the CDR3 is TGTGCCTCCCGGGGCCTACGGGCCTATGGCTACACCTTC. It encodes CASRGLRAYGYTF.